Below, one T cell receptor (beta chain) is given with its context. Its antigen is unknown. One end of the junction is discordant with germline, which a read error may explain. This sample stems from a study of CD8 T cells in ankylosing spondylitis. Findings and limits, study-wide: Seemingly characteristic of ankylosing spondylitis blood was a TCR beta motif consisting of about 8 highly homologous variants. Reportedly, disease-linked clones are significantly enriched in ankylosing spondylitis patients' matched synovial fluid.

Libraries for TCR beta were made by quantitative 5'-RACE with molecular barcodes. TCRdb passed the 5' RACE reads through MiXCR, listing each CDR3 protein once. The profile shows over 600,000 distinct CDR3 sequences, 19% of them singletons. CDR1 is SGHRS and CDR2 is YFSETQ in the germline V gene. The CDR3 has 12 amino acids. This chain uses TRBV5-1 with TRBJ2-5, with a possible D match to TRBD1 (6 bases). The sequence came from a male donor with ankylosing spondylitis. The material sequenced was blood, either unsorted or a sorted T cell fraction (not recorded which). In DNA form, the CDR3 reads TGCGCCAGCGCAAGACAGGCGGAGATCCAGTACTTC. This encodes CASARQAEIQYF.